This T cell receptor beta chain was sequenced during a study of shared clonotypes between healthy human individuals. Study-wide results and limits: Represented diversity, genetic and exposure-history alike, was limited by few donors.

A remark on this clone: Its antigen remains unidentified.

The run depth of the assay was deep. In the authors' workflow: ImmunoSEQ gave junction-only sequences without quality scores, so filtering differed. TCRdb's table, derived via immunoSEQ multiplex PCR, lists solely in-frame clones and lacks some. Clonal size and the V and J genes are those of that table, whereas D and trimming came from the DNA. The sample yields about 520,000 clones, 70% to 80% seen once. The CDR3 consists of 14 residues. Germline V gives CDR1 SGHRS, CDR2 YFSETQ. V was shortened by 9 bases and J by 0 bases, with 13 bases between the two germline ends. Sequencing was performed on PBMCs. The J gene is TRBJ2-4, the V gene TRBV5-1; D is uncertain. The TCR comes from a woman aged 40 to 50 in good health. Some clones in this sample may be carry-over from other donors' samples. CDR3 sequence: CAIGPSPAKNIQYF. In nucleotides, the CDR3 is TGCGCCATCGGACCCTCCCCAGCCAAAAACATTCAGTACTTC.